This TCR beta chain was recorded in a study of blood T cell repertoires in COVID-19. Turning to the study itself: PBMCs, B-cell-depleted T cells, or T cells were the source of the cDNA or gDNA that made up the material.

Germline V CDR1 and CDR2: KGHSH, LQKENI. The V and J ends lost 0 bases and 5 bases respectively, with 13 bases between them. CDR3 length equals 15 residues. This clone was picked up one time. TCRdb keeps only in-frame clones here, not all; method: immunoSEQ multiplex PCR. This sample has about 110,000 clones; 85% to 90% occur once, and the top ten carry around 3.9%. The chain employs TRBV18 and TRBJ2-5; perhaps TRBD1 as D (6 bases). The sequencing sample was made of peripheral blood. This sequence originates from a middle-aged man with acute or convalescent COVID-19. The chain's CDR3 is CASSPPPVQGETQYF. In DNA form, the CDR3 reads TGTGCCAGCTCACCACCACCGGTCCAGGGGGAGACCCAGTACTTC.